Described below is a single T cell receptor (beta chain) sequence and its context. Its target is unknown. Only CD45RO-negative cells positively selected for CCR7 counted as naive CD8 cells, so terminally differentiated effector memory CD45RA+ cells were excluded. Between the trimmed V and J ends, which lost 2 bases and 5 bases, there was a span of 12 bases. The germline V gene encodes CDR1 PRHDT and CDR2 FYEKMQ (reference sequence). The CDR3 covers 14 residues. The sample belongs to a study of shared clonotypes between healthy human individuals. Study results and caveats: Clonotype sharing levels among donors were expected to vary with sequencing depth.

Original processing methods: Quality scores were absent from the junction-only immunoSEQ sequences, so filtering differed. Profiled with immunoSEQ multiplex PCR; TCRdb holds only in-frame clones, not every one. V and J calls plus clone size are reproduced from that table; the DNA served to infer D and trimming. The sample shows hundreds of thousands of clones, around 96% of them seen only once. The source of this sequence is a woman aged 25 to 45 in good health. V usage is TRBV13 and J usage is TRBJ2-5, with D perhaps TRBD2 (5 bases). Sample: naive CD8+ T cells sorted from blood. Here the CDR3 DNA reads TGTGCCAGCAGCTTACGGAATAGAGGGGAGACCCAGTACTTC. Its translation: CASSLRNRGETQYF.